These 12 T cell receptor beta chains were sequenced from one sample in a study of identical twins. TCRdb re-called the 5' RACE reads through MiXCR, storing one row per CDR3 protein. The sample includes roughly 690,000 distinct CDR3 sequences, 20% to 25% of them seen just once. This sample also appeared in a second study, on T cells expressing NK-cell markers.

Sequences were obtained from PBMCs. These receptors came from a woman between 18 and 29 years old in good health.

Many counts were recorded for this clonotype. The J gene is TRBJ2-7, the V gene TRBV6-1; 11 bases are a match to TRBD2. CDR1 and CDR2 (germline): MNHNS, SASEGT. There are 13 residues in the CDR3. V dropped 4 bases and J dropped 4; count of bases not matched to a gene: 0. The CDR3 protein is CASSGTSGYEQYF. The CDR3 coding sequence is TGTGCCAGCAGTGGGACTAGCGGGTACGAGCAGTACTTC.

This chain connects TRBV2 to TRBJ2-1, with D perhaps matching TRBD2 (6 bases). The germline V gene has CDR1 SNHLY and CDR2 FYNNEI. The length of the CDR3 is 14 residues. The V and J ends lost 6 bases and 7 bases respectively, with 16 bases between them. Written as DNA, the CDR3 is TGTGCCAGCAGGGTGGAACTAGCTAGGAATGAGCAGTTCTTC. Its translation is CASRVELARNEQFF.

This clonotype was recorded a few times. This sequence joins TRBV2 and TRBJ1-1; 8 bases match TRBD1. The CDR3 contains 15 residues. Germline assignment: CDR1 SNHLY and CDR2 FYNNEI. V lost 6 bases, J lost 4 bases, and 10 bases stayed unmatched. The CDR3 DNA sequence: TGTGCCAGCAGCCTGGACAGGGCGGTGAGCACTGAAGCTTTCTTT. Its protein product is CASSLDRAVSTEAFF.

The CDR3: CASSLQPTGELFF. The DNA of the CDR3 is TGCGCCAGCAGCCTACAGCCGACCGGGGAGCTGTTTTTT. This sequence joins TRBV5-1 and TRBJ2-2; no reliable D call. V dropped 4 bases and J dropped 5 bases, with 9 bases sitting between them. CDR3 length equals 13 residues. From germline, CDR1 is SGHRS and CDR2 YFSETQ.

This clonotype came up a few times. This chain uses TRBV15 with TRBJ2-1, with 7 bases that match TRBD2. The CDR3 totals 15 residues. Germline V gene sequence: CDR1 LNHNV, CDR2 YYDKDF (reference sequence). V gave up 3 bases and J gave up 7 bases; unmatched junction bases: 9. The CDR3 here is CATSSPLAAFNEQFF. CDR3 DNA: TGTGCCACCAGCAGTCCTCTAGCGGCGTTTAATGAGCAGTTCTTC. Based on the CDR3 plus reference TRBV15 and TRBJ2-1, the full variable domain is DAMVIQNPRYQVTQFGKPVTLSCSQTLNHNVMYWYQQKSSQAPKLLFHYYDKDFNNEADTPDNFQSRRPNTSFCFLDIRSPGLGDTAMYLCATSSPLAAFNEQFFGPGTRLTVL.

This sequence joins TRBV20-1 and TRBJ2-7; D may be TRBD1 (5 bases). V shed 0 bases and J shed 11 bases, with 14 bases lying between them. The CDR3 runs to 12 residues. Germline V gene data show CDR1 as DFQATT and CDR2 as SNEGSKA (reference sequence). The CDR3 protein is CSARDPGGREYF. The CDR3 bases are TGCAGTGCTAGAGATCCCGGTGGCAGGGAGTACTTC.

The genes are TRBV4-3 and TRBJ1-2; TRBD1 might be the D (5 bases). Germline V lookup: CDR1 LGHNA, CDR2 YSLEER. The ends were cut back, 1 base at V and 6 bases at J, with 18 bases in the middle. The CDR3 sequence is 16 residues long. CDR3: CASSQGRGTGLNGYTF. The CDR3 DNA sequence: TGCGCCAGCAGCCAAGGTCGGGGCACAGGATTAAATGGCTACACCTTC.

The CDR3, as DNA: TGTGCCAGCAGCTTGGGAGGGGTCGGGACCCAGTACTTC. This translates into CASSLGGVGTQYF. This rearrangement joins TRBV5-4 to TRBJ2-5; D is possibly TRBD1 or TRBD2 (5 bases each). The CDR3 is 13 amino acids. Germline CDR1 and CDR2: SGHNT and YYREEE (reference sequence). Trimming removed 0 bases at V and 7 bases at J, with 10 bases between.

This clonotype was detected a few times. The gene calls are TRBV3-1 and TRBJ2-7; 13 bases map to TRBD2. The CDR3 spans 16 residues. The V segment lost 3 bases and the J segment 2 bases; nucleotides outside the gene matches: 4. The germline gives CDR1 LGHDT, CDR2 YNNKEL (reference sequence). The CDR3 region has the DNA TGTGCCAGCAGCCACGGGACTAGCGGGGCTACCTACGAGCAGTACTTC. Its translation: CASSHGTSGATYEQYF.

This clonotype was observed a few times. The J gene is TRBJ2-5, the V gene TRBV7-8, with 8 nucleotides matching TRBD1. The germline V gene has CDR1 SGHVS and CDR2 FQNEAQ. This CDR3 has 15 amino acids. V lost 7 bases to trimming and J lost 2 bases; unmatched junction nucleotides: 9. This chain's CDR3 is CASTQGAGRQETQYF. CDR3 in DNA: TGTGCCAGCACCCAGGGGGCAGGCCGTCAAGAGACCCAGTACTTC.

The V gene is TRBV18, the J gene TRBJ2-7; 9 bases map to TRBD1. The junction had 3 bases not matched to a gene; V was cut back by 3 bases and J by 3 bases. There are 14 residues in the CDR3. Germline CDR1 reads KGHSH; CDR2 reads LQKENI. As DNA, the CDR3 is TGTGCCAGCTCACCCGCGGGACAGGGCTACGAGCAGTACTTC. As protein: CASSPAGQGYEQYF.

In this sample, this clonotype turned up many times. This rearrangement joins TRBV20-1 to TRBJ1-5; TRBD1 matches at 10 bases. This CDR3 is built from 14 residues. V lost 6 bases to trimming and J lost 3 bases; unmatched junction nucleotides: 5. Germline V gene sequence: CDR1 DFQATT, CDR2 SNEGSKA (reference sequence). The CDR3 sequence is CSAATGGHNQPQHF. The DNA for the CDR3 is TGCAGTGCGGCGACAGGGGGCCACAATCAGCCCCAGCATTTT.